The 26 T cell receptor beta chains reported below all come from one sample, sequenced in a study of vaccination and CD4 T cells after COVID-19. The antigens for these receptors are not known. The treatment was: approximately nine-day PBMC culture with coronavirus spike peptide pools or control peptides (ViraFEST assay). Sequencing of the DNA from cultured CD4+ T cells was carried out with the Oncomine TCR Beta short-read assay. TCRdb analysed the PCR reads with MiXCR anew, one entry per CDR3 protein. Among about 23,000 distinct CDR3 sequences listed, about 53% were seen once. The specimen was CD4+ T cells from blood, cultured in vitro. The receptors derive from a human donor who had recovered from COVID-19.

The rearrangement links TRBV11-3 to TRBJ2-3; 7 nucleotides align to TRBD2. In germline, CDR1 is SGHNT, CDR2 YENEEA. V lost 1 base and J lost 6; bases outside the gene matches: 4. This CDR3 region has 14 residues. The CDR3 coding sequence is TGTGCCAGCAGCTTAGGACTAGCAAGGGATACGCAGTATTTT. It encodes CASSLGLARDTQYF.

This clonotype was recorded a few times. CDR3 coding DNA: TGTGCCAGCAGATTACTTCCCCAGGTGGGTGAAGCTTTCTTT. As protein: CASRLLPQVGEAFF. The genes are TRBV7-8 and TRBJ1-1, with D unresolved. With 6 bases removed from V and 7 bases from J, the gap between germline ends came to 18 bases. The CDR3 totals 14 residues. Germline V lookup: CDR1 SGHVS, CDR2 FQNEAQ.

The gene calls are TRBV7-9 and TRBJ1-2; D is uncertain. Per germline, CDR1 SEHNR and CDR2 FQNEAQ (reference sequence). V was clipped by 4 bases and J by 4 bases, with 19 bases between them. CDR3 length: 16 amino acids. The CDR3 loop is CASSSAARTAGYGYTF. In DNA, the CDR3 is TGTGCCAGCAGCTCCGCCGCCCGGACCGCGGGCTATGGCTACACCTTC. Together with reference TRBV7-9 and TRBJ1-2, the CDR3 gives the full variable domain: DTGVSQNPRHKITKRGQNVTFRCDPISEHNRLYWYRQTLGQGPEFLTYFQNEAQLEKSRLLSDRFSAERPKGSFSTLEIQRTEQGDSAMYLCASSSAARTAGYGYTFGSGTRLTVV.

This clonotype has a handful of counts. The chain has TRBV15 and TRBJ2-1; 7 bases line up with TRBD2. Germline trimming cut 3 bases from V and 2 bases from J; bases unmatched to any gene: 4. Germline loops: CDR1 LNHNV, CDR2 YYDKDF (reference sequence). The CDR3 has 15 amino acids. CDR3 nucleotides: TGTGCCACCAGCAGGGGGGGGGGAGCCTACAATGAGCAGTTCTTC. Residues: CATSRGGGAYNEQFF.

As DNA, the CDR3 is TGCGCCAGCCGCACCGGTGGAGGTAACCCTGAAGCTTTCTTT. This translates into CASRTGGGNPEAFF. The chain uses TRBV5-1 and TRBJ1-1; D is uncertain. Germline V lookup: CDR1 SGHRS, CDR2 YFSETQ. V lost 7 bases to trimming and J lost 6 bases, with 19 bases between them. This CDR3 spans 14 amino acids.

A single count supports this clonotype. This chain uses TRBV7-2 with TRBJ1-4, with D maybe TRBD1 (5 bases). V was trimmed by 6 bases and J by 8 bases, leaving 16 bases between them. The CDR3 is 14 residues long. Germline V gene data show CDR1 as SGHTA and CDR2 as FQGNSA. The CDR3 spells CASSRGVVKEKLFF. The CDR3 bases are TGTGCCAGCAGTAGGGGCGTTGTGAAAGAAAAACTGTTTTTT.

This rearrangement joins TRBV6-2 or TRBV6-3 to TRBJ1-2, with a weak D call TRBD1 (5 bases). Germline values: CDR1 MNHEY, CDR2 SVGEGT. Trimming took off 2 bases at V and 2 bases at J, with 6 bases between the two ends. The CDR3 is 13 amino acids. The DNA for the CDR3 is TGTGCCAGCAGTTACCGGGACAACTATGGCTACACCTTC. Its translation is CASSYRDNYGYTF.

In its sample, this clonotype was seen once. The V gene is TRBV5-4, the J gene TRBJ2-7; 7 bases align to TRBD1. Germline V CDR1 and CDR2: SGHNT, YYREEE (reference sequence). The V segment lost 2 bases and the J segment 5 bases; nucleotides outside the gene matches: 10. CDR3 length: 15 amino acids. The CDR3: CASSLGAGGWNEQYF. The CDR3 DNA follows: TGTGCCAGCAGCTTAGGAGCAGGGGGATGGAACGAGCAGTACTTC.

CDR3 coding DNA: TGTGCCAGCAGCTTAGATCCCCCGAGGAGCTCCTATAATTCACCCCTCCACTTT. Translation gives CASSLDPPRSSYNSPLHF. The chain uses TRBV7-2 and TRBJ1-6; the D is unclear. Trimming cost V 1 base and J 0 bases, with 13 bases left between them. The CDR3 length is 18 residues. Looked up from germline, CDR1 is SGHTA and CDR2 is FQGNSA.

In its sample, this clonotype was seen a few times. The V gene is TRBV10-3, the J gene TRBJ1-5; 11 nucleotides align to TRBD1. This CDR3 region has 14 residues. Germline V gene data show CDR1 as ENHRY and CDR2 as SYGVKD. The J segment lost 4 bases and the V segment lost 6 bases, leaving 2 bases of the junction unmatched. The CDR3 DNA follows: TGTGCCATCAGGGGGGACAGGGGGAATCAGCCCCAGCATTTT. Its protein is CAIRGDRGNQPQHF.

This clonotype has just a few counts. This rearrangement joins TRBV2 to TRBJ2-3, with 16 bases matching TRBD2. Germline CDR1 reads SNHLY; CDR2 reads FYNNEI. J lost 5 bases, V lost 9 bases, and 5 bases had no gene match. This CDR3 region has 15 residues. The CDR3, as DNA: TGTGCCAGAGGGACTAGCGGGGGGGCAGTAGATACGCAGTATTTT. Translation: CARGTSGGAVDTQYF.

V and J are TRBV2 and TRBJ1-1; the D is unclear. Trimming shortened V by 3 bases and J by 0 bases, and 8 bases separated the two germline ends. This CDR3 has 14 amino acids. Germline CDR1 SNHLY, CDR2 FYNNEI. The CDR3 loop is CASSERALNTEAFF. The CDR3 DNA is TGTGCCAGCAGTGAGAGGGCTTTGAACACTGAAGCTTTCTTT. The whole variable domain, remainder taken from reference TRBV2 and TRBJ1-1, is EPEVTQTPSHQVTQMGQEVILRCVPISNHLYFYWYRQILGQKVEFLVSFYNNEISEKSEIFDDQFSVERPDGSNFTLKIRSTKLEDSAMYFCASSERALNTEAFFGQGTRLTVV.

The sample holds a few counts of this clonotype. V usage is TRBV19 and J usage is TRBJ1-5, with D maybe TRBD1 (5 bases). Trimming removed 5 bases at V and 0 bases at J, with 8 bases between. The CDR3 covers 14 residues. Germline assignment: CDR1 LNHDA and CDR2 SQIVND (reference sequence). CDR3 nucleotide sequence: TGTGCCAGTAGTCGGCAGGGTAGCAATCAGCCCCAGCATTTT. This codes for CASSRQGSNQPQHF.

V and J are TRBV10-3 and TRBJ2-5; TRBD2 aligns across 8 bases. Germline V gene sequence: CDR1 ENHRY, CDR2 SYGVKD. This CDR3 comprises 14 residues. Trimming cost V 4 bases and J 2 bases; bases outside gene matches: 3. CDR3 nucleotide sequence: TGTGCCATCAGTGTCGGGGGGGCTCAAGAGACCCAGTACTTC. This codes for CAISVGGAQETQYF.

V and J are TRBV25-1 and TRBJ1-1, with D perhaps matching TRBD1 (5 bases). Germline V CDR1 and CDR2: MGHDK, SYGVNS. Trimming left V 7 bases short and J 4 bases short, with 10 bases between. This CDR3 spans 12 amino acids. The chain's CDR3 is CASIGRATEAFF. The CDR3 region has the DNA TGTGCCAGCATAGGCAGGGCCACTGAAGCTTTCTTT.

Only a few counts were recorded for this clonotype. The chain uses TRBV28 and TRBJ1-2; no clear D gene. V was clipped by 5 bases and J by 4 bases, with 14 bases between them. This CDR3 has 14 amino acids. CDR1 is MDHEN and CDR2 is SYDVKM in the germline V gene. The CDR3 region has the DNA TGTGCCAGCAGTCCTACGACGGGCCTCTATGGCTACACCTTC. This codes for CASSPTTGLYGYTF.

The gene calls are TRBV18 and TRBJ2-1, with 7 bases that match TRBD1. With V trimmed by 2 bases and J by 2 bases, 3 bases remained unmatched. CDR1 is KGHSH and CDR2 is LQKENI in the germline V gene. The CDR3 covers 15 residues. The CDR3 loop reads CASSPDRETYNEQFF. CDR3 DNA: TGTGCCAGCTCACCAGACAGGGAAACCTACAATGAGCAGTTCTTC.

There are a few counts of this clonotype. The chain joins TRBV27 to TRBJ2-2; 10 positions match TRBD1. CDR1 is MNHEY and CDR2 is SMNVEV in the germline V gene (reference sequence). The length of the CDR3 is 18 residues. The V and J ends lost 6 bases and 7 bases, in that order; junction bases with no gene match: 17. The CDR3 reads CASSRPLLGTGVHGELFF. CDR3 nucleotides: TGTGCCAGCAGCCGTCCTTTACTTGGGACAGGGGTGCACGGGGAGCTGTTTTTT.

The CDR3 region has the DNA TGTGCCAGCAGTTTAAACAGGGGGCCCTACGAGCAGTACTTC. Translating gives CASSLNRGPYEQYF. This rearrangement joins TRBV12-3 or TRBV12-4 to TRBJ2-7; 9 nucleotides align to TRBD1. The ends lost 2 bases at V and 2 bases at J; junction bases unmatched: 1. The CDR3 has 14 amino acids.

V usage is TRBV2 and J usage is TRBJ1-4; TRBD1 agrees at 7 bases. The CDR3 is made up of 14 amino acids. Trimming took 7 bases from V and 5 from J; bases not matched to a gene: 7. Germline assignment: CDR1 SNHLY and CDR2 FYNNEI. DNA of the CDR3: TGTGCCAGCATCCGTGACAGGGCAAATGAAAAACTGTTTTTT. Translating gives CASIRDRANEKLFF.

This clonotype was detected once. The rearrangement uses TRBV7-3 and TRBJ1-2; 7 bases agree with TRBD1. The CDR3 has 13 amino acids. Germline V gives CDR1 SGHTA, CDR2 FQGTGA. J was trimmed by 8 bases and V by 4 bases; bases with no gene match: 7. The CDR3 DNA reads as TGTGCCAGCAGCTACAGGGGCGGAGACGGCTACACCTTC. It yields the protein CASSYRGGDGYTF.

This clonotype was found a few times. CDR3 DNA sequence: TGTGCCAGCAGCCCCGGGAAGATTGGGGCCGGACTAGCCCCAGATACGCAGTATTTT. This translates into CASSPGKIGAGLAPDTQYF. The genes are TRBV6-2 or TRBV6-3 and TRBJ2-3, with 8 bases matching TRBD2. Per germline, CDR1 MNHEY and CDR2 SVGEGT. CDR3 length: 19 amino acids. J was trimmed by 4 bases and V by 6 bases; bases with no gene match: 21.

The table lists this clonotype with a count of one. The genes are TRBV7-3 and TRBJ2-1; D is uncertain. V was pared by 1 base and J by 4 bases, with 8 bases between. Germline V lookup: CDR1 SGHTA, CDR2 FQGTGA. This CDR3 is 14 amino acids long. This CDR3 is CASSLSSRYNEQFF. The DNA of the CDR3 is TGTGCCAGCAGCTTAAGCAGCAGATACAATGAGCAGTTCTTC.

This clonotype was recorded a few times. This sequence joins TRBV6-1 and TRBJ2-4, with 7 bases lining up with TRBD1. The CDR3 runs to 15 residues. Germline V gives CDR1 MNHNS, CDR2 SASEGT. The CDR3 DNA reads TGTACCACAGGGGCCGCTCCACTAGCCAAAAACATTCAGTACTTC. As protein: CTTGAAPLAKNIQYF.

The table lists this clonotype with a count of one. The J gene is TRBJ2-7, the V gene TRBV7-2; D is unclear. CDR3 length: 11 residues. V lost 6 bases to trimming and J lost 7 bases, with 10 bases between them. Germline CDR1 is SGHTA and CDR2 is FQGNSA. CDR3 residues: CASSSGWEQYF. Written as DNA, the CDR3 is TGTGCCAGCAGTTCCGGGTGGGAGCAGTACTTC.

The genes are TRBV7-2 and TRBJ1-1, with 7 bases identical to TRBD1. CDR3 size: 16 residues. Per the germline V gene, CDR1 is SGHTA and CDR2 is FQGNSA. J gave up 0 bases and V 6 bases, and 10 bases lay outside the gene matches. CDR3 residues: CASSHPAGTVNTEAFF. The DNA of the CDR3 is TGTGCCAGCAGTCACCCCGCCGGGACAGTGAACACTGAAGCTTTCTTT.